These 29 T cell receptor beta chains were sequenced from one sample in a study of CD8 T cells in ankylosing spondylitis. One entry per CDR3 protein, called by TCRdb with MiXCR from the 5' RACE reads. The sample holds approximately 250,000 distinct CDR3 sequences, 20% to 30% seen once. The sequencing input was blood, either unsorted or a sorted T cell fraction (not recorded which). These receptors were taken from a male donor with ankylosing spondylitis or in good health (not recorded which).

This clonotype was observed many times. V and J are TRBV7-2 and TRBJ1-1; unclear D gene. Trimming removed 2 bases from V and 12 bases from J, with 16 bases in between. Per the germline V gene, CDR1 is SGHTA and CDR2 is FQGNSA. The CDR3 runs 13 residues. CDR3 loop: CASSLLGREVTFF. The CDR3 DNA sequence: TGTGCCAGCAGCTTACTAGGACGCGAGGTAACTTTCTTT.

This clonotype was detected a few times. This chain joins TRBV20-1 and TRBJ2-5; D may be TRBD2 (5 bases). This CDR3 has 13 residues. The germline V gene has CDR1 DFQATT and CDR2 SNEGSKA (reference sequence). With 2 bases removed from V and 5 bases from J, the gap between germline ends came to 12 bases. In DNA, the CDR3 is TGCAGTGCTAGACCGGAGGTCGATGAGACCCAGTACTTC. Amino acid sequence: CSARPEVDETQYF.

The chain carries TRBV20-1 and TRBJ2-1; TRBD2 matches at 9 bases. Germline V gene lookup returns CDR1 DFQATT and CDR2 SNEGSKA (reference sequence). The CDR3 length is 17 residues. V dropped 0 bases and J dropped 5; count of bases not matched to a gene: 11. DNA for the CDR3: TGCAGTGCTAGAGATCGTTCCCTAGCGGGACTAAACAATGAGCAGTTCTTC. Protein: CSARDRSLAGLNNEQFF.

The CDR3 bases are TGTGCCAGCAGCTTAGTGCGGGATTACACAGATACGCAGTATTTT. It encodes CASSLVRDYTDTQYF. The chain recombines TRBV7-2 with TRBJ2-3, with D possibly TRBD2 on 6 matching bases. V lost 1 base and J lost 2, with 10 bases in between. The CDR3 totals 15 residues. Germline V CDR1 and CDR2: SGHTA, FQGNSA.

DNA for the CDR3: TGTGCCAGCAGCTTAGTCCCGGACAGGGGTAGAAACTATGGCTACACCTTC. This sequence encodes CASSLVPDRGRNYGYTF. The genes are TRBV7-8 and TRBJ1-2, with TRBD1 matching 9 bases. The CDR3 is 17 amino acids. V shed 1 base, J shed 2 bases, and the junction held 8 bases outside the gene matches. Germline CDR1 is SGHVS and CDR2 is FQNEAQ. The whole variable domain, filled in from reference TRBV7-8 and TRBJ1-2, reads GAGVSQSPRYKVAKRGQDVALRCDPISGHVSLFWYQQALGQGPEFLTYFQNEAQLDKSGLPSDRFFAERPEGSVSTLKIQRTQQEDSAVYLCASSLVPDRGRNYGYTFGSGTRLTVV.

This sequence joins TRBV18 and TRBJ2-7; D unresolved. Germline CDR1 reads KGHSH; CDR2 reads LQKENI. There are 14 residues in the CDR3. The V gene lost 5 bases and the J gene lost 3 bases, with 14 bases spanning the gap. The CDR3 DNA is TGTGCCAGCTCAGTAACTCGGCAGTACTACGAGCAGTACTTC. It translates to CASSVTRQYYEQYF.

There are a few counts of this clonotype. This CDR3 reads CASSEEWTGTSWQFF. In DNA form, the CDR3 reads TGTGCCAGCAGTGAAGAGTGGACAGGGACCTCCTGGCAGTTCTTC. The chain carries TRBV6-1 and TRBJ2-1; 8 positions agree with TRBD1. Germline V lookup: CDR1 MNHNS, CDR2 SASEGT. V was clipped by 1 base and J by 12 bases; unmatched bases: 11. This CDR3 is 15 amino acids long.

This sequence joins TRBV10-3 and TRBJ1-1; D is undetermined. Trimming removed 4 bases from V and 6 bases from J, with 15 bases in between. Germline values: CDR1 ENHRY, CDR2 SYGVKD. CDR3 length equals 14 residues. The CDR3 nucleotides read TGTGCCATCAGTGCTTCGGCGCAAAGCGCTGAAGCTTTCTTT. This gives the protein CAISASAQSAEAFF.

This clonotype was detected only a few times. V is TRBV9 and J is TRBJ2-7; 8 bases are shared with TRBD1. In germline, CDR1 is SGDLS, CDR2 YYNGEE. V was pared by 0 bases and J by 6 bases, with 8 bases of the junction left unmatched. This CDR3 is 15 amino acids long. DNA for the CDR3: TGTGCCAGCAGCGTAGTTGCAGGACAGGGCTTCGAGCAGTACTTC. Protein sequence: CASSVVAGQGFEQYF.

This chain uses TRBV12-3 or TRBV12-4 with TRBJ1-5, with TRBD1 matching 8 bases. Unmatched junction bases numbered 10, after V lost 6 bases and J lost 3 bases. The CDR3 has 16 residues. The CDR3 spells CASSLRGTGLNQPQHF. For the CDR3, the DNA is TGTGCCAGCAGCCTTAGGGGGACAGGCCTCAATCAGCCCCAGCATTTT.

This clonotype was detected a few times. The chain employs TRBV20-1 and TRBJ2-5, with D possibly matching TRBD1 (5 bases). The germline V gene encodes CDR1 DFQATT and CDR2 SNEGSKA (reference sequence). The CDR3 has 15 amino acids. Here the CDR3 reads CSAGSTVGYRWTQYF. The DNA for the CDR3 is TGCAGCGCTGGATCAACAGTGGGATACAGGTGGACCCAGTACTTC.

This clonotype was detected only a few times. The gene calls are TRBV20-1 and TRBJ2-5; D is unclear. Germline assignment: CDR1 DFQATT and CDR2 SNEGSKA (reference sequence). The length of the CDR3 is 10 residues. The ends were cut back, 5 bases at V and 7 bases at J, with 8 bases in the middle. The CDR3, as DNA: TGCAGTGCTCTCGACGGGACCCAGTACTTC. Translated: CSALDGTQYF.

This clonotype was recorded at least ten times. The chain uses TRBV20-1 and TRBJ2-1; 7 bases are shared with TRBD2. Germline trimming cut 3 bases from V and 7 bases from J; bases unmatched to any gene: 9. Germline-derived CDR1 and CDR2 are DFQATT and SNEGSKA (reference sequence). There are 14 residues in the CDR3. DNA of the CDR3: TGCAGTGCTAGTTACGCGGGGGAGGTGAATGAGCAGTTCTTC. This translates into CSASYAGEVNEQFF.

V is TRBV20-1 and J is TRBJ1-2; D not certain. The germline V and J ends were trimmed by 0 bases and 7 bases, with 12 bases remaining between them. This CDR3 region has 13 residues. CDR1 DFQATT and CDR2 SNEGSKA come from the germline V gene (reference sequence). Here the CDR3 reads CSAREGSWGGYTF. CDR3 DNA sequence: TGCAGTGCTAGAGAGGGAAGTTGGGGTGGCTACACCTTC.

V usage is TRBV20-1 and J usage is TRBJ2-7; 7 nucleotides align to TRBD2. The germline CDR1 and CDR2 sequences are DFQATT and SNEGSKA (reference sequence). The CDR3 loop spans 12 amino acids. V lost 5 bases, J lost 12 bases, and 13 bases stayed unmatched. DNA of the CDR3: TGCAGTGCTCAAGCGGGTGCGGGAGCGAGGTACTTC. Its translation: CSAQAGAGARYF.

This clonotype was counted at least ten times. The chain has TRBV10-3 and TRBJ2-1, with D possibly TRBD1 on 7 matching bases. Looked up from germline, CDR1 is ENHRY and CDR2 is SYGVKD. Trimming left V 6 bases short and J 5 bases short, with 20 bases between. This CDR3 region has 16 residues. The CDR3 loop is CAISDPGQRGDNEQFF. The CDR3 coding sequence is TGTGCCATCAGCGACCCGGGACAGAGGGGGGACAATGAGCAGTTCTTC.

This clonotype has ten or more counts. The DNA of the CDR3 is TGCAGTGCTCGCCAGGGACACCCCCAAGAGACCCAGTACTTC. Translated: CSARQGHPQETQYF. The chain uses TRBV20-1 and TRBJ2-5, with a tentative D call TRBD1 (6 bases). Germline assignment: CDR1 DFQATT and CDR2 SNEGSKA (reference sequence). This CDR3 has 14 residues. Deletions cut 5 bases from V and 1 base from J, with 14 bases between.

The chain uses TRBV29-1 and TRBJ1-1, with D uncertain. The V end lost 1 base, the J end lost 0 bases, and 3 bases lay between the germline ends. The CDR3 extends over 12 amino acids. Germline loops: CDR1 SQVTM, CDR2 ANQGSEA. Written as DNA, the CDR3 is TGCAGCGTTGAAGCGGTGAACACTGAAGCTTTCTTT. Amino acid sequence: CSVEAVNTEAFF. The entire variable domain, with the rest obtained from reference TRBV29-1 and TRBJ1-1, is as follows: SAVISQKPSRDICQRGTSLTIQCQVDSQVTMMFWYRQQPGQSLTLIATANQGSEATYESGFVIDKFPISRPNLTFSTLTVSNMSPEDSSIYLCSVEAVNTEAFFGQGTRLTVV.

The sample holds many counts of this clonotype. J is TRBJ1-6 and V is TRBV6-1; unclear D gene. Germline-derived CDR1 and CDR2 are MNHNS and SASEGT. The germline V and J ends were trimmed by 6 bases and 6 bases, with 9 bases remaining between them. The CDR3 length is 13 residues. CDR3 sequence reads: CASRRVVNSPLHF. The CDR3 DNA sequence: TGTGCCAGCAGACGGGTCGTTAATTCACCCCTCCACTTT.

This clonotype was picked up many times. The chain combines TRBV2 with TRBJ2-5; D not certain. CDR1 is SNHLY, CDR2 FYNNEI, per germline. This CDR3 is built from 13 residues. V was shortened by 4 bases and J by 5 bases, with 11 bases between the two germline ends. The CDR3 nucleotides read TGTGCCAGCAGTGGGCAGTTGCAGGAGACCCAGTACTTC. This translates into CASSGQLQETQYF.

The CDR3 protein is CASSLRAGNTEAFF. DNA for the CDR3: TGTGCCAGCAGCCTCAGAGCAGGGAACACTGAAGCTTTCTTT. The chain links TRBV27 to TRBJ1-1; no firm D call. Trimming pared 6 bases from V and 1 base from J, leaving 12 bases between. CDR1 and CDR2 from the germline V gene are MNHEY and SMNVEV (reference sequence). The CDR3 is made up of 14 amino acids.

V and J are TRBV3-1 and TRBJ2-5; 10 bases match TRBD2. Germline V gene data show CDR1 as LGHDT and CDR2 as YNNKEL (reference sequence). The CDR3 contains 16 residues. V was pared by 4 bases and J by 2 bases, with 7 bases of the junction left unmatched. The CDR3 region is CASSPTAGGPQETQYF. In nucleotides, the CDR3 is TGTGCCAGCAGCCCTACAGCGGGGGGGCCTCAAGAGACCCAGTACTTC.

This clonotype was detected ten times or more. The chain recombines TRBV12-3 or TRBV12-4 with TRBJ1-2; 10 bases align to TRBD1. The V gene end was trimmed by 5 bases and the J gene end by 5 bases; junction bases not matched to a gene: 5. The CDR3 consists of 14 residues. The CDR3 DNA reads TGTGCCAGCAGTGGGACAGGGGTGTTATATGGCTACACCTTC. Protein: CASSGTGVLYGYTF.

The genes are TRBV20-1 and TRBJ1-6; D may be TRBD1 (6 bases). V was shortened by 2 bases and J by 7 bases, with 18 bases between the two germline ends. From germline, CDR1 is DFQATT and CDR2 SNEGSKA (reference sequence). The CDR3 has 16 residues. The CDR3 bases are TGCAGTGCTAGACCGGTTGGACAGACAAAGAATTCACCCCTCCACTTT. This codes for CSARPVGQTKNSPLHF.

J is TRBJ1-1 and V is TRBV28; maybe TRBD1 (6 bases). The germline V gene has CDR1 MDHEN and CDR2 SYDVKM. There are 12 residues in the CDR3. V lost 3 bases and J lost 11, with 13 bases in between. CDR3 region: CASSLTGQGAFF. CDR3 bases: TGTGCCAGCAGTTTGACGGGCCAGGGGGCTTTCTTT.

This clonotype was picked up many times. The chain is built from TRBV10-3 and TRBJ2-5; 11 nucleotides match TRBD2. This CDR3 comprises 17 residues. The junction had 7 bases not matched to a gene; V was cut back by 2 bases and J by 2 bases. The germline V gene encodes CDR1 ENHRY and CDR2 SYGVKD. CDR3: CAISETSGGHLQETQYF. The CDR3 DNA reads TGTGCCATCAGTGAGACTAGCGGGGGACATCTTCAAGAGACCCAGTACTTC.

This clonotype has at least ten counts. This chain uses TRBV5-1 with TRBJ1-4; D gene uncertain. The CDR3 loop spans 13 amino acids. The V end lost 1 base, the J end lost 8 bases, and 9 bases lay between the germline ends. CDR1 is SGHRS, CDR2 YFSETQ, per germline. CDR3 in amino acids: CASSLKRGEKLFF. In nucleotides, the CDR3 is TGCGCCAGCAGCTTGAAGCGAGGGGAAAAACTGTTTTTT.

The chain couples TRBV10-3 to TRBJ2-1; 12 bases map to TRBD2. The CDR3 is 16 residues long. Germline loops: CDR1 ENHRY, CDR2 SYGVKD. Germline trimming cut 5 bases from V and 8 bases from J; bases unmatched to any gene: 10. CDR3 sequence (DNA): TGTGCCATCAGTACATCCGGGACTAGCGGGTCCCATGAGCAGTTCTTC. Amino acid sequence: CAISTSGTSGSHEQFF.

This clonotype has a handful of counts. This chain links TRBV20-1 with TRBJ2-3, with 12 bases aligning to TRBD2. CDR1 and CDR2 from the germline V gene are DFQATT and SNEGSKA (reference sequence). The CDR3 runs to 15 residues. Losses at the gene ends were 7 bases for V and 6 bases for J; bases not matched to a gene: 11. The chain's CDR3 is CSVQLAGGAGDTQYF. The CDR3, as DNA: TGCAGTGTCCAGCTAGCGGGGGGGGCCGGGGATACGCAGTATTTT.